This entry lists 4 T cell receptor beta chains sequenced from one sample in a study of blood T cell repertoires in COVID-19. The protocol was immunoSEQ multiplex PCR, while the TCRdb copy is restricted to in-frame clones and leaves out a portion. The sample shows around 190,000 clones, around nine tenths of them seen only once. Sequencing was carried out using peripheral blood. All receptors come from a man in his forties or fifties with COVID-19, enrolled during active disease.

V gene TRBV6-5 combines with J gene TRBJ1-2; 9 bases fit TRBD1. V shed 6 bases and J 4 bases; nucleotides not matched to a gene: 9. CDR3 length: 15 amino acids. Germline CDR1 is MNHEY and CDR2 is SVGAGI. The DNA of the CDR3 is TGTGCCAGCAGAAGTACAGGGGGCGCCGGCTATGGCTACACCTTC. This codes for CASRSTGGAGYGYTF.

V is TRBV28 and J is TRBJ2-1; D call uncertain. Germline V lookup: CDR1 MDHEN, CDR2 SYDVKM. The CDR3 sequence is 13 residues long. Trimming stripped 5 bases from V and 4 bases from J, with 9 bases between. CDR3 sequence: CASSRPSYNEQFF. The CDR3, as DNA: TGTGCCAGCAGTCGACCTAGTTACAATGAGCAGTTCTTC.

This clone was detected only once. The rearrangement links TRBV5-1 to TRBJ2-1, with TRBD2 matching 11 bases. The CDR3 has 15 amino acids. Germline assignment: CDR1 SGHRS and CDR2 YFSETQ. V gave up 4 bases and J gave up 2 bases; unmatched junction bases: 2. The CDR3 reads CASSRGLAAYNEQFF. CDR3 sequence (DNA): TGCGCCAGCAGCCGGGGACTAGCGGCCTACAATGAGCAGTTCTTC.

This clone was counted a few times. The V call is TRBV19, the J call TRBJ2-7; 10 bases fit TRBD1. J gave up 6 bases and V 4 bases, and 3 bases lay outside the gene matches. The CDR3 has 13 residues. The V gene's germline CDR1 is LNHDA and CDR2 SQIVND (reference sequence). The CDR3 loop reads CASSRTGGSEQYF. The CDR3 DNA reads TGTGCCAGTAGTAGGACAGGGGGGAGCGAGCAGTACTTC.